One and the same sample provided the 25 T cell receptor beta chains below, sequenced in a study of shared clonotypes between healthy human individuals. Some clones are missing from TCRdb's copy, which holds only in-frame ones; the method was immunoSEQ multiplex PCR. There are over a million clones in the sample; 95% to 97% occur only once, and 1.2% lies in the top ten. The material sequenced was naive CD4+ T cells sorted from blood. Stated subset: CD45RA+ positively selected. These receptors all stem from a man aged 25-45 years in good health.

The genes are TRBV28 and TRBJ1-2, with D tentatively TRBD1 (5 bases). The CDR3 has 12 residues. The V end lost 3 bases, the J end lost 7 bases, and 9 bases lay between the germline ends. Germline V lookup: CDR1 MDHEN, CDR2 SYDVKM. The CDR3 DNA follows: TGTGCCAGCAGTTTGGCCGGGACTGGCTACACCTTC. Amino acid sequence: CASSLAGTGYTF.

The V call is TRBV9, the J call TRBJ2-7; 11 nucleotides line up with TRBD2. V lost 0 bases, J lost 8 bases, and 10 bases stayed unmatched. In germline, CDR1 is SGDLS, CDR2 YYNGEE. CDR3 length: 16 amino acids. DNA of the CDR3: TGTGCCAGCAGCGTAGAGGGGACTAGCGGACCCACCCAGCAGTACTTC. Residues: CASSVEGTSGPTQQYF.

V gene TRBV18 combines with J gene TRBJ1-2, with unresolved D. The CDR3 consists of 15 residues. V was pared by 6 bases and J by 6 bases, with 20 bases between. In germline, CDR1 is KGHSH, CDR2 LQKENI. The CDR3 protein is CASSPKTGIMHGYTF. In DNA form, the CDR3 reads TGTGCCAGCTCCCCGAAGACGGGGATCATGCATGGCTACACCTTC.

The J gene is TRBJ1-1, the V gene TRBV4-2; D not certain. The CDR3 extends over 12 amino acids. V lost 2 bases and J 6 bases, leaving 7 bases between the germline ends. Germline values: CDR1 LGHNA, CDR2 YNFKEQ. CDR3 region: CASSQPGPEAFF. The CDR3 DNA follows: TGTGCCAGCAGCCAACCAGGCCCTGAAGCTTTCTTT.

This clone was seen a single time. The J gene is TRBJ2-7, the V gene TRBV2; the D gene could be TRBD1 or TRBD2 (6 bases each). This CDR3 contains 16 residues. Trimming took off 2 bases at V and 0 bases at J, with 14 bases between the two ends. Germline CDR1 SNHLY, CDR2 FYNNEI. DNA of the CDR3: TGTGCCAGCAGTGAACGGGGGCGAAGAAGCTCCTACGAGCAGTACTTC. This translates into CASSERGRRSSYEQYF.

This CDR3 is CASSRETVATNEKLFF. CDR3 bases: TGTGCCAGCAGCCGAGAAACAGTTGCAACTAATGAAAAACTGTTTTTT. The chain combines TRBV4-2 with TRBJ1-4; D not resolved. The CDR3 has 16 residues. Germline V gene data show CDR1 as LGHNA and CDR2 as YNFKEQ. The V end lost 4 bases, the J end lost 0 bases, and 12 bases lay between the germline ends.

The CDR3 DNA sequence: TGCGCCAGCAGCCGAGCAGAAAGCACTCCAGATACGCAGTATTTT. Its protein product is CASSRAESTPDTQYF. The gene calls are TRBV4-1 and TRBJ2-3; unclear D gene. CDR3 length: 15 residues. Trimming pared 4 bases from V and 4 bases from J, leaving 15 bases between. The germline CDR1 and CDR2 sequences are MGHRA and YSYEKL.

J is TRBJ2-1 and V is TRBV18; D is possibly TRBD2 (6 bases). V was trimmed by 0 bases and J by 7 bases, leaving 13 bases between them. There are 15 residues in the CDR3. Germline lookup yields CDR1 KGHSH and CDR2 LQKENI. Written as DNA, the CDR3 is TGTGCCAGCTCACCACCGGGGGGAGGCGGTAATGAGCAGTTCTTC. This gives the protein CASSPPGGGGNEQFF.

Details on this clone: The same CDR3 can be traced to other DNA sequences in this sample. The CDR3 here is CASSLRTPYEQYF. The CDR3 bases are TGTGCCAGCAGTTTACGGACACCCTACGAGCAGTACTTC. This chain links TRBV28 with TRBJ2-7, with D tentatively TRBD1 (5 bases). Looked up from germline, CDR1 is MDHEN and CDR2 is SYDVKM. Trimming removed 2 bases at V and 2 bases at J, with 7 bases between. CDR3 length: 13 residues.

The V and J genes are TRBV12-1 and TRBJ2-5; the table's D call TRBD1 went unverified against the DNA. TRBV12-1 is flagged as a pseudogene. The CDR3 covers 15 residues. The CDR3 spells CASSFTTGINKTQYF. Written as DNA, the CDR3 is TGTGCCAGCAGCTTTACGACAGGGATTAATAAGACCCAGTACTTC.

About this clone: Additional DNA sequences in this sample encode the identical CDR3. The chain recombines TRBV5-6 with TRBJ2-3; a weak D match, TRBD1 (6 bases). Germline V lookup: CDR1 SGHDT, CDR2 YYEEEE. This CDR3 contains 14 residues. Trimming stripped 0 bases from V and 1 base from J, with 6 bases between. CDR3 nucleotides: TGTGCCAGCAGCTTGGCAGGGGGCACAGATACGCAGTATTTT. It is translated as CASSLAGGTDTQYF.

The chain employs TRBV11-2 and TRBJ2-5; 7 nucleotides line up with TRBD1. Trimming removed 1 base from V and 4 bases from J; junction bases left unmatched: 9. Germline V lookup: CDR1 SGHAT, CDR2 FQNNGV. The CDR3 covers 16 residues. CDR3 residues: CASSLVIQGFAETQYF. The CDR3 nucleotides are TGTGCCAGCAGCTTAGTAATACAGGGGTTTGCAGAGACCCAGTACTTC.

The CDR3 loop reads CASSRLAEYNEQFF. The CDR3 bases are TGTGCCAGCAGCCGTCTAGCGGAATACAATGAGCAGTTCTTC. This chain joins TRBV5-4 and TRBJ2-1; 7 bases map to TRBD2. Germline V gene data show CDR1 as SGHNT and CDR2 as YYREEE (reference sequence). The V segment lost 4 bases and the J segment 4 bases; nucleotides outside the gene matches: 5. The CDR3 length is 14 residues. Variable domain in full (rest from reference TRBV5-4 and TRBJ2-1): ETGVTQSPTHLIKTRGQQVTLRCSSQSGHNTVSWYQQALGQGPQFIFQYYREEENGRGNFPPRFSGLQFPNYSSELNVNALELDDSALYLCASSRLAEYNEQFFGPGTRLTVL.

The genes are TRBV7-9 and TRBJ1-1, with D unresolved. Germline lookup yields CDR1 SEHNR and CDR2 FQNEAQ (reference sequence). The CDR3 runs 14 residues. V was trimmed by 5 bases and J by 4 bases, leaving 14 bases between them. This CDR3 reads CASSRSVWGTEAFF. The CDR3 DNA follows: TGTGCCAGCAGCCGTAGCGTTTGGGGCACTGAAGCTTTCTTT. Variable domain in full (rest from reference TRBV7-9 and TRBJ1-1): DTGVSQNPRHKITKRGQNVTFRCDPISEHNRLYWYRQTLGQGPEFLTYFQNEAQLEKSRLLSDRFSAERPKGSFSTLEIQRTEQGDSAMYLCASSRSVWGTEAFFGQGTRLTVV.

The table lists this clone with a count of one. The chain is built from TRBV6-1 and TRBJ1-5; maybe TRBD1 (6 bases). In germline, CDR1 is MNHNS, CDR2 SASEGT. This CDR3 contains 14 residues. V lost 4 bases to trimming and J lost 0 bases, with 7 bases between them. The CDR3 loop reads CASSGGGSNQPQHF. CDR3 DNA sequence: TGTGCCAGCAGTGGAGGGGGTAGCAATCAGCCCCAGCATTTT.

As for this clone: Other DNA sequences from this sample encode an identical CDR3 as well. The chain recombines TRBV9 with TRBJ2-1; 11 positions agree with TRBD2. This CDR3 contains 16 residues. Germline CDR1 SGDLS, CDR2 YYNGEE. V trimming: 2 bases; J trimming: 3 bases; junction bases outside the gene matches: 4. The CDR3 sequence is CASSVLAGGLYNEQFF. CDR3 DNA: TGTGCCAGCAGCGTTTTAGCGGGGGGGCTCTACAATGAGCAGTTCTTC.

The chain has TRBV10-3 and TRBJ2-5; TRBD2 aligns across 10 bases. The CDR3 length is 18 residues. J gave up 2 bases and V 4 bases, and 13 bases lay outside the gene matches. Germline lookup yields CDR1 ENHRY and CDR2 SYGVKD. The chain's CDR3 is CAISVGGASGSQQETQYF. In DNA, the CDR3 is TGTGCCATCAGTGTTGGGGGGGCTAGCGGGAGCCAACAAGAGACCCAGTACTTC.

The chain uses TRBV28 and TRBJ2-5; TRBD1 agrees at 8 bases. Germline V lookup: CDR1 MDHEN, CDR2 SYDVKM. V shed 4 bases and J 5 bases; nucleotides not matched to a gene: 3. CDR3 length: 13 amino acids. The CDR3 is CASSSGGRETQYF. CDR3 nucleotides: TGTGCCAGCAGTTCAGGGGGCCGGGAGACCCAGTACTTC.

This clone was counted a single time. The V call is TRBV5-4, the J call TRBJ2-7, with D possibly TRBD1 on 5 matching bases. This CDR3 contains 14 residues. V lost 6 bases and J lost 2, with 15 bases in between. Germline CDR1 is SGHNT and CDR2 is YYREEE (reference sequence). CDR3 sequence reads: CASKNRDSAYEQYF. The CDR3 DNA follows: TGTGCCAGCAAGAATCGAGACAGCGCCTACGAGCAGTACTTC.

This clone came up once. The V call is TRBV5-1, the J call TRBJ2-7, with 10 bases lining up with TRBD1. This CDR3 is built from 14 residues. Germline-derived CDR1 and CDR2 are SGHRS and YFSETQ. Unmatched junction bases numbered 5, after V lost 3 bases and J lost 5 bases. For the CDR3, the DNA is TGCGCCAGCAGCTCGGGACAGGGGTACCACGAGCAGTACTTC. Translating it yields CASSSGQGYHEQYF.

The count of this clone is one. This chain connects TRBV6-6 to TRBJ2-7, with 7 bases aligning to TRBD1. The J segment lost 5 bases and the V segment lost 7 bases, leaving 11 bases of the junction unmatched. The germline CDR1 and CDR2 sequences are MNHNY and SVGAGI (reference sequence). The CDR3 is 14 residues long. CDR3 sequence reads: CASKGGRNTHEQYF. CDR3 coding DNA: TGTGCCAGCAAAGGGGGCAGGAATACACACGAGCAGTACTTC.

This CDR3 reads CASSVSGTTDTQYF. CDR3 DNA sequence: TGTGCCAGCAGTGTATCGGGGACCACAGATACGCAGTATTTT. This chain joins TRBV6-4 and TRBJ2-3; the D call may be TRBD1 or TRBD2 (5 bases each). In germline, CDR1 is MRHNA, CDR2 SNTAGT. CDR3 length: 14 residues. V was clipped by 4 bases and J by 2 bases, with 10 bases between them.

The rearrangement links TRBV10-2 to TRBJ2-5; tentative D call: TRBD2 (6 bases). This CDR3 is 14 amino acids long. Between the trimmed V and J ends, which lost 3 bases and 5 bases, there was a span of 13 bases. Germline V gene data show CDR1 as WSHSY and CDR2 as SAAADI. The CDR3 sequence is CASSEGGMGETQYF. The CDR3 DNA reads as TGCGCCAGCAGTGAAGGCGGGATGGGGGAGACCCAGTACTTC.

The J gene is TRBJ2-3, the V gene TRBV7-9, with TRBD2 identical over 11 bases. In germline, CDR1 is SEHNR, CDR2 FQNEAQ (reference sequence). The CDR3 contains 16 residues. With V trimmed by 5 bases and J by 0 bases, 4 bases remained unmatched. CDR3 sequence (DNA): TGTGCCAGCAGCCCCGGACTAGCGGGTAGCACAGATACGCAGTATTTT. Residues: CASSPGLAGSTDTQYF.

J is TRBJ1-1 and V is TRBV2, with D possibly matching TRBD1 (5 bases). CDR3 length: 13 amino acids. Trimming stripped 8 bases from V and 4 bases from J, with 14 bases between. Germline V gene lookup returns CDR1 SNHLY and CDR2 FYNNEI. Written as DNA, the CDR3 is TGTGCCAGCCAGGGAGGCTTGGGCACTGAAGCTTTCTTT. It specifies CASQGGLGTEAFF. The full variable domain, its missing parts supplied by reference TRBV2 and TRBJ1-1, is EPEVTQTPSHQVTQMGQEVILRCVPISNHLYFYWYRQILGQKVEFLVSFYNNEISEKSEIFDDQFSVERPDGSNFTLKIRSTKLEDSAMYFCASQGGLGTEAFFGQGTRLTVV.